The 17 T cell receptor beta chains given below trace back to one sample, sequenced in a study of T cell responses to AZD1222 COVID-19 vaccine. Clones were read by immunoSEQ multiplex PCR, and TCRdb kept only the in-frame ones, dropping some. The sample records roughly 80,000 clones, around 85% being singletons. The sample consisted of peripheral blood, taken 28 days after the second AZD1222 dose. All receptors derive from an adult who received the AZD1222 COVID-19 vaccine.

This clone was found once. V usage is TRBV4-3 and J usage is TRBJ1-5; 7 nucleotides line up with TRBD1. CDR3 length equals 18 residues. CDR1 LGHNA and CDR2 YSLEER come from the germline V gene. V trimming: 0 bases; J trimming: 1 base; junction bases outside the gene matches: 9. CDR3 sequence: CASSQDPAGGFSNQPQHF. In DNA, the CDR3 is TGCGCCAGCAGCCAAGATCCGGCAGGGGGTTTCAGCAATCAGCCCCAGCATTTT.

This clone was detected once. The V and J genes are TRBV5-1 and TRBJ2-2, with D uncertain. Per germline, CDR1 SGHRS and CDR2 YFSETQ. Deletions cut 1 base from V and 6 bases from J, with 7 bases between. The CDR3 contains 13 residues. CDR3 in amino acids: CASSLISAGELFF. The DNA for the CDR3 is TGCGCCAGCAGCTTGATTTCAGCCGGGGAGCTGTTTTTT.

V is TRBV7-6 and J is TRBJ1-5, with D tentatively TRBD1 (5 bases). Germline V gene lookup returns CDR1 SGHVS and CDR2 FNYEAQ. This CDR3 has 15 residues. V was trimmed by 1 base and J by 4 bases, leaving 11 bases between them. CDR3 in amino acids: CASSLGTPGNQPQHF. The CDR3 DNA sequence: TGTGCCAGCAGCTTAGGGACGCCAGGGAATCAGCCCCAGCATTTT. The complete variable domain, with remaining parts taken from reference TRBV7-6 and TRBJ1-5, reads GAGVSQSPRYKVTKRGQDVALRCDPISGHVSLYWYRQALGQGPEFLTYFNYEAQQDKSGLPNDRFSAERPEGSISTLTIQRTEQRDSAMYRCASSLGTPGNQPQHFGDGTRLSIL.

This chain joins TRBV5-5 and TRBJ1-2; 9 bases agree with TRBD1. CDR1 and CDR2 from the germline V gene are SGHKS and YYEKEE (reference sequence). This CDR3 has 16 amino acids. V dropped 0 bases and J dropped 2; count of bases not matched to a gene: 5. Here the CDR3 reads CASSLATGGSNYGYTF. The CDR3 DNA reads TGTGCCAGCAGCTTGGCCACAGGGGGCTCCAACTATGGCTACACCTTC. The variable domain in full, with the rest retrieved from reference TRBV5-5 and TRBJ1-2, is DAGVTQSPTHLIKTRGQQVTLRCSPISGHKSVSWYQQVLGQGPQFIFQYYEKEERGRGNFPDRFSARQFPNYSSELNVNALLLGDSALYLCASSLATGGSNYGYTFGSGTRLTVV.

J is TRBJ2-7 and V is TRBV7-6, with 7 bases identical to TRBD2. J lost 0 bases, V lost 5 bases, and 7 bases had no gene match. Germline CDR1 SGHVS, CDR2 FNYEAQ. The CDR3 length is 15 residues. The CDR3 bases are TGTGCCAGCAGCATCACAGCGGGAACCTCCTACGAGCAGTACTTC. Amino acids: CASSITAGTSYEQYF.

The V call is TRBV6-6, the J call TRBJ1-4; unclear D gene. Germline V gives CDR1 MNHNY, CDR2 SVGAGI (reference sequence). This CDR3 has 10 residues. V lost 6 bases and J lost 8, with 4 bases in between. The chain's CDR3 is CASRGEKLFF. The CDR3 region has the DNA TGTGCCAGCAGAGGGGAAAAACTGTTTTTT.

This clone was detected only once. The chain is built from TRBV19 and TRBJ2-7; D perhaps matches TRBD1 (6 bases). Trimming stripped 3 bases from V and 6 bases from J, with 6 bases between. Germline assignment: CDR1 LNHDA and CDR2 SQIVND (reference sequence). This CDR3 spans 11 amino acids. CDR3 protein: CASSMGAEQYF. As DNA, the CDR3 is TGTGCCAGTAGTATGGGGGCCGAGCAGTACTTC. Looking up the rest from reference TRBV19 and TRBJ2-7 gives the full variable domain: DGGITQSPKYLFRKEGQNVTLSCEQNLNHDAMYWYRQDPGQGLRLIYYSQIVNDFQKGDIAEGYSVSREKKESFPLTVTSAQKNPTAFYLCASSMGAEQYFGPGTRLTVT.

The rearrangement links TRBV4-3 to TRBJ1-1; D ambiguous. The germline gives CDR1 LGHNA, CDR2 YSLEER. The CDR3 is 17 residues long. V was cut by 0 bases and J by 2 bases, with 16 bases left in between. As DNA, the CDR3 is TGCGCCAGCAGCCAAGATCGGGGAACCGGGAAAAACACTGAAGCTTTCTTT. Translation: CASSQDRGTGKNTEAFF.

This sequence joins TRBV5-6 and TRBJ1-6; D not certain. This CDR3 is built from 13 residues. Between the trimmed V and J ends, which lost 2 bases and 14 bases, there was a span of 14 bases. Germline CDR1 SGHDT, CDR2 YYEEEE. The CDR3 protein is CASSLGWALSLHF. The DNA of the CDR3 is TGTGCCAGCAGCTTAGGGTGGGCTCTCTCCCTCCACTTT.

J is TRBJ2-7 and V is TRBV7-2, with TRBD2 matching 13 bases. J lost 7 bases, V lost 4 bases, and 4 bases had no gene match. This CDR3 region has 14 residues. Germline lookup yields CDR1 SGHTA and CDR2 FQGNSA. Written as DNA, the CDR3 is TGTGCCAGCAGCTCGGGACTAGCGGGGCATGAGCAGTACTTC. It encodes CASSSGLAGHEQYF.

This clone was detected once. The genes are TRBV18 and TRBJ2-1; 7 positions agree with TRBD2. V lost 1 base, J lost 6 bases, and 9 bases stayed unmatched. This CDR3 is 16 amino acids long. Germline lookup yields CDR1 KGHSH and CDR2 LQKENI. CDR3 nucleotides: TGTGCCAGCTCACCACGGGACGGGGGGATTGTCAATGAGCAGTTCTTC. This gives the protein CASSPRDGGIVNEQFF.

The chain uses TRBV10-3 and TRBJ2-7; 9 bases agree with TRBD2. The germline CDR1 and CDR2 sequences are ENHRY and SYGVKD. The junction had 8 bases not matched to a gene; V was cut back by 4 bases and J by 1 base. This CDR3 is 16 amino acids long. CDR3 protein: CAISGRGGGDSYEQYF. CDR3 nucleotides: TGTGCCATCAGTGGGAGAGGCGGGGGGGATTCCTACGAGCAGTACTTC.

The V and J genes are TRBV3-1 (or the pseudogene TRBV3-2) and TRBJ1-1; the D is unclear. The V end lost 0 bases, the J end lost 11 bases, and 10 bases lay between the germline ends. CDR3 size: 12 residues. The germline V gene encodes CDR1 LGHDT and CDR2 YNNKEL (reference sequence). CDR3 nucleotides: TGTGCCAGCAGCCAAGATCGGCAGCGGGCTTTCTTT. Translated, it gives CASSQDRQRAFF.

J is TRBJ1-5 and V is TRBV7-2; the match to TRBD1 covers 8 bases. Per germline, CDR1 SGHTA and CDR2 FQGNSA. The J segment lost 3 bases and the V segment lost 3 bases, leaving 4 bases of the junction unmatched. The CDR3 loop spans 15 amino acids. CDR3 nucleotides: TGTGCCAGCAGCTTCTCAGGGGGCTACAATCAGCCCCAGCATTTT. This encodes CASSFSGGYNQPQHF.

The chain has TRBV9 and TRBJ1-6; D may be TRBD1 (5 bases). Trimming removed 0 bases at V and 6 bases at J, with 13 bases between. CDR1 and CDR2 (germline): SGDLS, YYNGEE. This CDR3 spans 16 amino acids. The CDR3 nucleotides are TGTGCCAGCAGCGTAGCGGGATTTGGGGGTAATTCACCCCTCCACTTT. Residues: CASSVAGFGGNSPLHF.

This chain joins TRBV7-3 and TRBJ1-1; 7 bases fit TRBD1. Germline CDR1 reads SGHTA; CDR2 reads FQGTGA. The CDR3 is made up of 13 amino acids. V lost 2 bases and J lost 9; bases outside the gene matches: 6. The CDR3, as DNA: TGTGCCAGCAGCTTAGTTACAGGGGCGAAAGCTTTCTTT. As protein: CASSLVTGAKAFF.

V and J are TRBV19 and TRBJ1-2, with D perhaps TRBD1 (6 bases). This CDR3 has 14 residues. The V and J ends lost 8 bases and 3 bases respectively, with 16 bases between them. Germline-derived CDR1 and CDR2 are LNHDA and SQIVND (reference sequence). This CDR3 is CASRPPGEYYGYTF. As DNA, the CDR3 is TGTGCCAGTCGCCCCCCAGGGGAATACTATGGCTACACCTTC.